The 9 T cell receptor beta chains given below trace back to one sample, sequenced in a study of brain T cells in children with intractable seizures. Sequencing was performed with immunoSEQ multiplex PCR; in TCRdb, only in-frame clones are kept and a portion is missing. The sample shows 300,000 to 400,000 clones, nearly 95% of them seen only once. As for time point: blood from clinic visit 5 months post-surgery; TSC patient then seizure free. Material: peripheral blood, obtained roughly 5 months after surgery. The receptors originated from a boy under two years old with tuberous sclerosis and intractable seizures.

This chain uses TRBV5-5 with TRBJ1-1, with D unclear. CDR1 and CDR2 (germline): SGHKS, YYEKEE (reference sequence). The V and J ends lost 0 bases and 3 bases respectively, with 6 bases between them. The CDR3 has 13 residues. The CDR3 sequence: CASSLGGDTEAFF. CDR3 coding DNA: TGTGCCAGCAGCTTGGGCGGGGACACTGAAGCTTTCTTT.

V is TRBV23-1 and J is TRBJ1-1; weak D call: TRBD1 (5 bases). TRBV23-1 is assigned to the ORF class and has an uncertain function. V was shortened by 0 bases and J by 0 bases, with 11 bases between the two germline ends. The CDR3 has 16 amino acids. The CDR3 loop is CASSQSSGALNTEAFF. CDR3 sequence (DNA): TGCGCCAGCAGTCAATCGAGCGGGGCCCTGAACACTGAAGCTTTCTTT.

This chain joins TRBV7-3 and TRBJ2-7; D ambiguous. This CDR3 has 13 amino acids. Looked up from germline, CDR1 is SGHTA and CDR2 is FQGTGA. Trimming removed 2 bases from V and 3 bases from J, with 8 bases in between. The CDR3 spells CASSLDPGYEQYF. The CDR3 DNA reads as TGTGCCAGCAGCTTAGATCCCGGCTACGAGCAGTACTTC.

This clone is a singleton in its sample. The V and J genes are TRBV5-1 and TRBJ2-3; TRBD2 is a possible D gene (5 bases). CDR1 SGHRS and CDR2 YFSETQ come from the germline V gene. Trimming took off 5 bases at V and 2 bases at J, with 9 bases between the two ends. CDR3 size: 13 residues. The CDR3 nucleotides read TGCGCCAGCAGGTTCGGGAACACAGATACGCAGTATTTT. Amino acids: CASRFGNTDTQYF.

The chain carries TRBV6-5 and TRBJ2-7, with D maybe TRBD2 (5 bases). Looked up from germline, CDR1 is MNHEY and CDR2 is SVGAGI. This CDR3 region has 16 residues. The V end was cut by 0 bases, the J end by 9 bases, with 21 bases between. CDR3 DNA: TGTGCCAGCAGTTACTCGATGGCCGGCGCTCGGGGTGGGCAGTACTTC. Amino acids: CASSYSMAGARGGQYF.

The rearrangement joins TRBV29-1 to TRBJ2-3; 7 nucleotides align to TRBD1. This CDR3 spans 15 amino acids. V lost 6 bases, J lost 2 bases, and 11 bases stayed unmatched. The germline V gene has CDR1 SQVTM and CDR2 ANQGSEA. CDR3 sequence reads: CSVDPGQSYTDTQYF. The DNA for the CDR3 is TGCAGCGTAGATCCGGGACAGAGTTACACAGATACGCAGTATTTT.

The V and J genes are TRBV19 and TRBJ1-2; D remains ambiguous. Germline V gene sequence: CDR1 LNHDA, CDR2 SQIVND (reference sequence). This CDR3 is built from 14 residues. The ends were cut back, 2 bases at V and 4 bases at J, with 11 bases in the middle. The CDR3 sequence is CASSIQRQSYGYTF. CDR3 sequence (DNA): TGTGCCAGTAGTATACAGAGGCAGAGCTATGGCTACACCTTC.

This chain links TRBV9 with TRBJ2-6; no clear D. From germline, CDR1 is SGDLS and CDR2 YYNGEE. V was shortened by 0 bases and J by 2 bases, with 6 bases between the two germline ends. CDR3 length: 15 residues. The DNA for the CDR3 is TGTGCCAGCAGCGTAGGGGCGGCTGGGGCCAACGTCCTGACTTTC. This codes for CASSVGAAGANVLTF.

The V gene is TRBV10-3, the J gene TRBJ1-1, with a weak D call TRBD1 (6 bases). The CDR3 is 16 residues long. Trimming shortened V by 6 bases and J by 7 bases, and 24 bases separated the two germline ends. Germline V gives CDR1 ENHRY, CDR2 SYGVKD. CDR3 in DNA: TGTGCCATCAGGGGCCGAGGGGGTGCTCCACCTGATGAAGCTTTCTTT. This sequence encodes CAIRGRGGAPPDEAFF.